One and the same sample provided the 7 T cell receptor beta chains below, sequenced in a study of OX40 agonist ivuxolimab in advanced cancers. Generated by immunoSEQ multiplex PCR, the TCRdb table keeps only in-frame clones and is missing some. The sample shows roughly 69,000 clones, roughly 86% of them seen only once. Sequences were derived from CD4+ or CD8+ T cells sorted from blood, sampled in a trial of the OX40 agonist ivuxolimab. Receptors were obtained from an adult with an advanced solid tumor such as melanoma, head and neck, liver or kidney cancer.

This clone occurred once. This CDR3 is CASSTGRGLYYEQYF. Here the CDR3 DNA reads TGTGCCAGCAGCACCGGCAGGGGGCTCTATTACGAGCAGTACTTC. The J gene is TRBJ2-7, the V gene TRBV16; 8 nucleotides match TRBD1. The germline V gene has CDR1 KGHSY and CDR2 FQNENV. The junction had 10 bases not matched to a gene; V was cut back by 5 bases and J by 4 bases. CDR3 length: 15 amino acids.

This rearrangement joins TRBV27 to TRBJ1-5; D possibly corresponds to TRBD1 (6 bases). CDR1 is MNHEY, CDR2 SMNVEV, per germline (reference sequence). Deletions cut 1 base from V and 1 base from J, with 14 bases between. The CDR3 loop spans 17 amino acids. CDR3 amino acids: CASSLFYRAASNQPQHF. The CDR3 DNA sequence: TGTGCCAGCAGTTTATTTTACAGGGCGGCCAGCAATCAGCCCCAGCATTTT.

The chain carries TRBV6-1 and TRBJ2-1, with 9 bases fitting TRBD2. The CDR3 consists of 17 residues. V lost 3 bases and J lost 0; bases outside the gene matches: 6. Per germline, CDR1 MNHNS and CDR2 SASEGT. CDR3 DNA: TGTGCCAGCAGTGAGGTAGCGGGGGCGTCCTCCTACAATGAGCAGTTCTTC. Protein: CASSEVAGASSYNEQFF.

The chain employs TRBV27 and TRBJ2-7, with TRBD1 identical over 10 bases. The CDR3 runs 15 residues. After removal of 5 bases from V and 3 bases from J, the junction contained 7 bases not matched to a gene. Germline V gene sequence: CDR1 MNHEY, CDR2 SMNVEV (reference sequence). The CDR3 region is CASSTRQGAHYEQYF. The DNA for the CDR3 is TGTGCCAGCAGTACCAGACAGGGGGCCCACTACGAGCAGTACTTC.

This rearrangement joins TRBV29-1 to TRBJ1-2, with TRBD1 matching over 7 bases. Germline V CDR1 and CDR2: SQVTM, ANQGSEA. V lost 5 bases to trimming and J lost 0 bases; unmatched junction nucleotides: 9. The CDR3 totals 15 residues. The CDR3 region has the DNA TGCAGCGTTATGGGAACAGGGGATCCTAACTATGGCTACACCTTC. As protein: CSVMGTGDPNYGYTF.

This chain joins TRBV6-5 and TRBJ2-7; D not certain. Deletions cut 6 bases from V and 3 bases from J, with 12 bases between. Germline CDR1 and CDR2: MNHEY and SVGAGI. CDR3 size: 13 residues. The CDR3 region has the DNA TGTGCCAGCAGCCGCCTGGACGGCTACGAGCAGTACTTC. Its translation: CASSRLDGYEQYF.

J is TRBJ2-3 and V is TRBV5-1; 12 bases match TRBD2. The CDR3 sequence is 16 residues long. Trimming cost V 0 bases and J 6 bases; bases outside gene matches: 5. Germline assignment: CDR1 SGHRS and CDR2 YFSETQ. In DNA, the CDR3 is TGCGCCAGCAGCTTGGATTCTAGCGGGAGGGCGGATACGCAGTATTTT. Amino acid sequence: CASSLDSSGRADTQYF.